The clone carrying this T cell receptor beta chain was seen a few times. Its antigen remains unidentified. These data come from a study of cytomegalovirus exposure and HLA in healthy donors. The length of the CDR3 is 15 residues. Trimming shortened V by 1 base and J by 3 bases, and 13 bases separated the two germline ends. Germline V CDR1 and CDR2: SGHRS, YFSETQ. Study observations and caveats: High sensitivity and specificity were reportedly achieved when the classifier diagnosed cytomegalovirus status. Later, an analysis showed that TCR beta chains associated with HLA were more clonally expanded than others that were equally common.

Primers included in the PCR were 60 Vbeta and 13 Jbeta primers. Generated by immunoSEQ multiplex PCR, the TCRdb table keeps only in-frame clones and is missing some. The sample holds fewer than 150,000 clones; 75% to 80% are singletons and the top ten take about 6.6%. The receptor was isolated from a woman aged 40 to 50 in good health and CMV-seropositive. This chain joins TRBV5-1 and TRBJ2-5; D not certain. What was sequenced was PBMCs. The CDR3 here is CASSLYGSREETQYF. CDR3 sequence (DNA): TGCGCCAGCAGCTTGTATGGTAGCCGAGAAGAGACCCAGTACTTC.